The present entry profiles one T cell receptor (beta chain) with its context. The assay was immunoSEQ multiplex PCR, and TCRdb's table has in-frame clones only and misses some. The sample records approximately 100,000 clones, about 90% being singletons. This CDR3 is built from 13 residues. Trimming stripped 3 bases from V and 6 bases from J, with 12 bases between. Per the germline V gene, CDR1 is SGHTA and CDR2 is FQGTGA. The entry originates in a study of T cell responses to AZD1222 COVID-19 vaccine. The TCR comes from an adult who received the AZD1222 COVID-19 vaccine. The sample consisted of peripheral blood, taken 28 days after the second AZD1222 dose. V and J are TRBV7-3 and TRBJ2-7; D possibly corresponds to TRBD2 (5 bases). CDR3 sequence: CASSLGSGIEQYF. The CDR3 DNA is TGTGCCAGCAGCTTGGGCTCCGGGATCGAGCAGTACTTC.